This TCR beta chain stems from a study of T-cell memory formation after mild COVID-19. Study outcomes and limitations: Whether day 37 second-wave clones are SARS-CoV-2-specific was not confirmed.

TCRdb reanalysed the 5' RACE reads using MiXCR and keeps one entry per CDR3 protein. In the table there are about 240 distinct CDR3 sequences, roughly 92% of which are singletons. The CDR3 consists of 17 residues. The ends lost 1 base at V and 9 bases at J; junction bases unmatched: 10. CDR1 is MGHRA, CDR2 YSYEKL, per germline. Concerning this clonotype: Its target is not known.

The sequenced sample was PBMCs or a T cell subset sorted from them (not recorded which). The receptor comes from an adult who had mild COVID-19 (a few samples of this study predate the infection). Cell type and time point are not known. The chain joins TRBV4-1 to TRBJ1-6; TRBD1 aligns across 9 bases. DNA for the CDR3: TGCGCCAGCAGCCAAGTGCGGGGGGGACAGGGCCTTTCACCCCTCCACTTT. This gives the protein CASSQVRGGQGLSPLHF.